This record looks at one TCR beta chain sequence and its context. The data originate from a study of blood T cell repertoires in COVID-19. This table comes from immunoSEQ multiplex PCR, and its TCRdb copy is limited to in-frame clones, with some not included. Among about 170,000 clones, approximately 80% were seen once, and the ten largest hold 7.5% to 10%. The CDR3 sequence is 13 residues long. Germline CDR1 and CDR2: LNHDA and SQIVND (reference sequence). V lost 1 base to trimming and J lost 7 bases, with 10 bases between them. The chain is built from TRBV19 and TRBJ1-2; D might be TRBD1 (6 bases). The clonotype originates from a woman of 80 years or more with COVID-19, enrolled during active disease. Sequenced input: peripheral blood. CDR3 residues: CASSIVGAGGYTF. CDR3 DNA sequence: TGTGCCAGTAGTATAGTGGGGGCTGGTGGCTACACCTTC.